Following are 21 T cell receptor beta chains from one sample sequenced in a study of blood T cell repertoires in COVID-19. The repertoire was sequenced with immunoSEQ multiplex PCR; TCRdb's copy has only in-frame clones and lacks some. The sample records tens of thousands of clones, more than 80% being singletons. The sequenced sample was peripheral blood. The receptors were sampled from a woman of 80 years or more with acute or convalescent COVID-19.

This chain joins TRBV6-1 and TRBJ1-3; 9 bases map to TRBD1. This CDR3 is built from 16 residues. Germline V gene data show CDR1 as MNHNS and CDR2 as SASEGT. The trim removed 3 bases at V and 2 bases at J, leaving 5 bases unmatched. CDR3 protein: CASSEGQGNTGNTIYF. For the CDR3, the DNA is TGTGCCAGCAGTGAGGGACAGGGCAATACTGGAAACACCATATATTTT.

The genes are TRBV5-4 and TRBJ1-5, with 8 positions matching TRBD1. The trim removed 4 bases at V and 4 bases at J, leaving 4 bases unmatched. The CDR3 spans 14 residues. From germline, CDR1 is SGHNT and CDR2 YYREEE (reference sequence). CDR3 nucleotide sequence: TGTGCCAGCAGCGAGGACAGGGCTAATCAGCCCCAGCATTTT. It translates to CASSEDRANQPQHF.

This clone was picked up one time. This chain links TRBV9 with TRBJ2-3; the match to TRBD2 covers 8 bases. CDR3 length: 16 residues. J was trimmed by 2 bases and V by 3 bases; bases with no gene match: 8. CDR1 is SGDLS and CDR2 is YYNGEE in the germline V gene. Here the CDR3 DNA reads TGTGCCAGCAGCGCAGACCGGGGGGGGGACACAGATACGCAGTATTTT. It codes for CASSADRGGDTDTQYF.

Concerning this clone: The same CDR3 is also encoded by other DNA sequences in this sample. The chain links TRBV18 to TRBJ2-5; 8 bases are a match to TRBD2. The length of the CDR3 is 13 residues. Trimming removed 2 bases from V and 4 bases from J; junction bases left unmatched: 0. CDR1 KGHSH and CDR2 LQKENI come from the germline V gene. CDR3 coding DNA: TGTGCCAGCTCACCAAGCGGGAGAGAGACCCAGTACTTC. Its protein is CASSPSGRETQYF.

The genes are TRBV28 and TRBJ1-1, with a weak D call TRBD1 (6 bases). V was trimmed by 2 bases and J by 0 bases, leaving 7 bases between them. The germline V gene has CDR1 MDHEN and CDR2 SYDVKM. This CDR3 has 14 amino acids. The CDR3 DNA reads TGTGCCAGCAGTTTACCAGGGGTGAACACTGAAGCTTTCTTT. This gives the protein CASSLPGVNTEAFF. Looking up the rest from reference TRBV28 and TRBJ1-1 gives the full variable domain: DVKVTQSSRYLVKRTGEKVFLECVQDMDHENMFWYRQDPGLGLRLIYFSYDVKMKEKGDIPEGYSVSREKKERFSLILESASTNQTSMYLCASSLPGVNTEAFFGQGTRLTVV.

V and J are TRBV11-2 and TRBJ2-1, with a tentative D call TRBD2 (6 bases). V shed 5 bases and J shed 7 bases, with 24 bases lying between them. The CDR3 extends over 17 amino acids. Germline V gene sequence: CDR1 SGHAT, CDR2 FQNNGV. CDR3 bases: TGTGCCAGCAGCCCGGCGCAGACTAGGGGTTATGTAAATGAGCAGTTCTTC. This translates into CASSPAQTRGYVNEQFF.

In nucleotides, the CDR3 is TGCAGTGCGCGGGTACAAGAGACCCAGTACTTC. Translating it yields CSARVQETQYF. The J gene is TRBJ2-5, the V gene TRBV20-1; D might be TRBD2 (5 bases). The germline V and J ends were trimmed by 6 bases and 2 bases, with 7 bases remaining between them. Germline V gene data show CDR1 as DFQATT and CDR2 as SNEGSKA (reference sequence). The CDR3 has 11 residues.

V gene TRBV2 combines with J gene TRBJ1-5, with D maybe TRBD1 (5 bases). The CDR3 runs to 13 residues. The V end lost 4 bases, the J end lost 5 bases, and 9 bases lay between the germline ends. Germline values: CDR1 SNHLY, CDR2 FYNNEI. The CDR3 bases are TGTGCCAGCAGTGCAATGGGGCATCAGCCCCAGCATTTT. Translating it yields CASSAMGHQPQHF.

This clone was observed once. This chain links TRBV5-1 with TRBJ1-5, with a possible D match to TRBD1 (5 bases). The CDR3 is 15 amino acids. Germline V gene lookup returns CDR1 SGHRS and CDR2 YFSETQ. The ends were cut back, 0 bases at V and 0 bases at J, with 7 bases in the middle. The CDR3 bases are TGCGCCAGCAGCTTGGGGGGCAGTAGCAATCAGCCCCAGCATTTT. Protein sequence: CASSLGGSSNQPQHF.

The V gene is TRBV5-6, the J gene TRBJ2-7; tentatively, D is TRBD2 (7 bases). V was pared by 6 bases and J by 0 bases, with 16 bases between. Germline V gene data show CDR1 as SGHDT and CDR2 as YYEEEE. This CDR3 contains 15 residues. The CDR3 region has the DNA TGTGCCAGCACCGCGGGGGCAGGGATCTCCTACGAGCAGTACTTC. Protein product: CASTAGAGISYEQYF.

This chain uses TRBV10-3 with TRBJ1-2, with D unresolved. Per germline, CDR1 ENHRY and CDR2 SYGVKD. Trimming removed 0 bases from V and 7 bases from J, with 12 bases in between. The CDR3 spans 14 residues. DNA for the CDR3: TGTGCCATCAGTGAGTCCCAAATGAGTCGTGGCTACACCTTC. Translating it yields CAISESQMSRGYTF.

This chain joins TRBV2 and TRBJ2-1; a weak D match, TRBD1 (5 bases). CDR1 SNHLY and CDR2 FYNNEI come from the germline V gene. The CDR3 extends over 15 amino acids. Trimming removed 4 bases at V and 3 bases at J, with 13 bases between. CDR3 bases: TGTGCCAGCAGTGGCGACAGCAACTACTACAATGAGCAGTTCTTC. It translates to CASSGDSNYYNEQFF.

V and J are TRBV9 and TRBJ2-1; D unclear. Per germline, CDR1 SGDLS and CDR2 YYNGEE. CDR3 size: 12 residues. V dropped 4 bases and J dropped 8 bases, with 10 bases sitting between them. CDR3 bases: TGTGCCAGCAGCCTTGGAGTGGATGAGCAGTTCTTC. Protein: CASSLGVDEQFF.

This chain joins TRBV7-9 and TRBJ1-6, with D tentatively TRBD1 (5 bases). V lost 7 bases to trimming and J lost 8 bases, with 30 bases between them. The CDR3 spans 19 residues. Per the germline V gene, CDR1 is SEHNR and CDR2 is FQNEAQ (reference sequence). CDR3 sequence (DNA): TGTGCCAGCACCTTGGGCCCGGGGGTTACAGGAGTCTGGGATTCACCCCTCCACTTT. This encodes CASTLGPGVTGVWDSPLHF.

The CDR3 is CAWSFGTGGRGETQYF. The CDR3 DNA reads as TGTGCCTGGAGTTTCGGGACAGGGGGCAGGGGAGAGACCCAGTACTTC. The V gene is TRBV30, the J gene TRBJ2-5; 12 nucleotides align to TRBD1. The CDR3 length is 16 residues. Germline CDR1 reads GTSNPN; CDR2 reads SVGIG (reference sequence). V was pared by 2 bases and J by 4 bases, with 8 bases of the junction left unmatched.

The chain couples TRBV7-9 to TRBJ2-2, with a tentative D call TRBD1 (7 bases). V lost 1 base and J lost 5, with 11 bases in between. Looked up from germline, CDR1 is SEHNR and CDR2 is FQNEAQ (reference sequence). The CDR3 contains 15 residues. This chain's CDR3 is CASSLVAGGTGELFF. The CDR3 DNA follows: TGTGCCAGCAGCTTAGTTGCAGGGGGGACCGGGGAGCTGTTTTTT.

J is TRBJ1-1 and V is TRBV7-2; 8 nucleotides agree with TRBD1. J gave up 4 bases and V 2 bases, and 3 bases lay outside the gene matches. The CDR3 extends over 14 amino acids. Germline CDR1 SGHTA, CDR2 FQGNSA. The CDR3 spells CASSLITGGTEAFF. In DNA, the CDR3 is TGTGCCAGCAGCTTAATAACAGGGGGCACTGAAGCTTTCTTT.

The chain employs TRBV3-1 (or the pseudogene TRBV3-2) and TRBJ2-2; 9 nucleotides line up with TRBD2. Germline V CDR1 and CDR2: LGHDT, YNNKEL (reference sequence). The CDR3 runs to 15 residues. V lost 8 bases, J lost 2 bases, and 6 bases stayed unmatched. Here the CDR3 DNA reads TGTGCCAGCCAGTCTAGCGGGGAAAACACCGGGGAGCTGTTTTTT. This sequence encodes CASQSSGENTGELFF.

The chain carries TRBV7-3 and TRBJ1-1; D remains unclear. This CDR3 region has 13 residues. Germline assignment: CDR1 SGHTA and CDR2 FQGTGA. V dropped 3 bases and J dropped 8 bases, with 13 bases sitting between them. CDR3: CASSFSHPGEAFF. In nucleotides, the CDR3 is TGTGCCAGCAGCTTCTCCCACCCGGGGGAAGCTTTCTTT. Together with reference TRBV7-3 and TRBJ1-1, the CDR3 gives the full variable domain: GAGVSQTPSNKVTEKGKYVELRCDPISGHTALYWYRQSLGQGPEFLIYFQGTGAADDSGLPNDRFFAVRPEGSVSTLKIQRTERGDSAVYLCASSFSHPGEAFFGQGTRLTVV.

This clone came up a few times. The J gene is TRBJ1-2, the V gene TRBV2, with D possibly being TRBD1 (6 bases). The length of the CDR3 is 15 residues. Germline V CDR1 and CDR2: SNHLY, FYNNEI. Trimming pared 6 bases from V and 6 bases from J, leaving 20 bases between. The CDR3 sequence: CASRGALQGGDGYTF. DNA for the CDR3: TGTGCCAGCAGAGGCGCATTACAGGGTGGGGATGGCTACACCTTC.

The gene calls are TRBV12-3 or TRBV12-4 and TRBJ1-4; maybe TRBD1 (5 bases). V was shortened by 8 bases and J by 8 bases, with 15 bases between the two germline ends. This CDR3 contains 13 residues. CDR3 region: CASARQGNEKLFF. The CDR3 coding sequence is TGTGCCAGCGCGCGTCAGGGTAACGAAAAACTGTTTTTT.